This section outlines one T cell receptor (beta chain) sequence together with its context. Treatment specified: oral pan-JAK inhibitor, 5-10 mg twice daily. These data originate in a study of CD8+ T cells in alopecia areata. Once RNA had been extracted, it was reverse transcribed into cDNA to act as the sequencing template. Profiled with immunoSEQ multiplex PCR; TCRdb holds only in-frame clones, not every one. The table has fewer than 150,000 clones, about four fifths seen once. The CDR3 runs 16 residues. Trimming pared 2 bases from V and 6 bases from J, leaving 20 bases between. The germline gives CDR1 MNHGY, CDR2 SAAAGT.

This chain links TRBV6-8 with TRBJ2-7; D ambiguous. The sequence was obtained from a human donor with alopecia areata. The sample here was CD8+ T cells sorted from blood, taken at week 4, from a patient treated with tofacitinib. In DNA, the CDR3 is TGTGCCAGCAGTTACCCAAAGGGCCCACGCCGCCTCGAGCAGTACTTC. Its translation is CASSYPKGPRRLEQYF.